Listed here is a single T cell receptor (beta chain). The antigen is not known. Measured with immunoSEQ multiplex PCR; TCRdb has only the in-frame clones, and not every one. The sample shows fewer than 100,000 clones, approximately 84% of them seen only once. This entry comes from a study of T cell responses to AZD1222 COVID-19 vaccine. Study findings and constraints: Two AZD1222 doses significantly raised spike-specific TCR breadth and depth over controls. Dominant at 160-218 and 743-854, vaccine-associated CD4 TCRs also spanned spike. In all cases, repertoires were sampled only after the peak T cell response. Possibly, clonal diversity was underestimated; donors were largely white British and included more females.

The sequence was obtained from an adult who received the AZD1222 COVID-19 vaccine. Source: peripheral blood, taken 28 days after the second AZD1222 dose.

The CDR3 protein is CASRITDGSNQPQHF. CDR3 DNA sequence: TGTGCCAGCAGGATTACGGACGGTAGCAATCAGCCCCAGCATTTT. The chain couples TRBV6-5 to TRBJ1-5; D is unresolved. Per germline, CDR1 MNHEY and CDR2 SVGAGI. The CDR3 contains 15 residues. Between the trimmed V and J ends, which lost 6 bases and 0 bases, there was a span of 12 bases.